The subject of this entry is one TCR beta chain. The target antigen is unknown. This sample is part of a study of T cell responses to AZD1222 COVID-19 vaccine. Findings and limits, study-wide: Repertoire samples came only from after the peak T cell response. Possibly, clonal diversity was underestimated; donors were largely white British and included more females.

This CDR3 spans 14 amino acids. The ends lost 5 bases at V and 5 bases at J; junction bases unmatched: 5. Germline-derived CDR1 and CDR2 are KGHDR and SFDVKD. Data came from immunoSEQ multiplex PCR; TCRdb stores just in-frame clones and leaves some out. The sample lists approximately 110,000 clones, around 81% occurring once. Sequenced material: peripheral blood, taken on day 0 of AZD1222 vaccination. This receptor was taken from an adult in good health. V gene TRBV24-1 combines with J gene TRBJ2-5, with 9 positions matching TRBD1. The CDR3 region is CATSVTGGSETQYF. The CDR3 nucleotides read TGTGCCACCAGTGTGACAGGGGGGTCGGAGACCCAGTACTTC.